The 5 T cell receptor beta chains presented below share a single source sample, sequenced in a study of OX40 agonist ivuxolimab in advanced cancers. Here immunoSEQ multiplex PCR was the method, and the copy in TCRdb shows in-frame clones only, minus some. The sample shows 60,000 to 90,000 clones, about 88% of them seen only once. Here the sequenced sample was CD4+ or CD8+ T cells sorted from blood, taken in a trial of the OX40 agonist ivuxolimab. These receptors all stem from an adult with an advanced solid tumor such as melanoma, head and neck, liver or kidney cancer.

J is TRBJ1-5 and V is TRBV19; tentative D call: TRBD1 (6 bases). The CDR3 consists of 14 residues. The V and J ends lost 3 bases and 6 bases respectively, with 12 bases between them. Per germline, CDR1 LNHDA and CDR2 SQIVND (reference sequence). CDR3 nucleotides: TGTGCCAGTAGTATTGAACAGGGCAGTCAGCCCCAGCATTTT. Translated: CASSIEQGSQPQHF.

The chain has TRBV6-4 and TRBJ2-3; D may be TRBD1 or TRBD2 (5 bases each). V was pared by 0 bases and J by 3 bases, with 7 bases between. In germline, CDR1 is MRHNA, CDR2 SNTAGT. The CDR3 has 14 amino acids. CDR3 sequence reads: CASSDSGVTDTQYF. CDR3 nucleotide sequence: TGTGCCAGCAGTGACTCGGGGGTTACAGATACGCAGTATTTT.

A single count supports this clone. The chain couples TRBV10-3 to TRBJ1-1; D is ambiguous. From germline, CDR1 is ENHRY and CDR2 SYGVKD. This CDR3 region has 14 residues. V was shortened by 3 bases and J by 3 bases, with 11 bases between the two germline ends. DNA for the CDR3: TGTGCCATCAGTGACGGGGATACTTACACTGAAGCTTTCTTT. This codes for CAISDGDTYTEAFF.

A single count supports this clone. The J gene is TRBJ2-5, the V gene TRBV19; D possibly corresponds to TRBD2 (5 bases). CDR1 and CDR2 (germline): LNHDA, SQIVND (reference sequence). The CDR3 is 14 residues long. V was clipped by 9 bases and J by 2 bases, with 16 bases between them. The CDR3 DNA sequence: TGTGCCAGCCTAAGAGGCCTAGCTCAAGAGACCCAGTACTTC. This gives the protein CASLRGLAQETQYF. The entire variable domain, with the rest obtained from reference TRBV19 and TRBJ2-5, is as follows: DGGITQSPKYLFRKEGQNVTLSCEQNLNHDAMYWYRQDPGQGLRLIYYSQIVNDFQKGDIAEGYSVSREKKESFPLTVTSAQKNPTAFYLCASLRGLAQETQYFGPGTRLLVL.

The rearrangement uses TRBV18 and TRBJ2-1, with D maybe TRBD1 (6 bases). The germline gives CDR1 KGHSH, CDR2 LQKENI. Trimming took 3 bases from V and 8 from J, leaving 8 bases between them. This CDR3 is built from 12 residues. In DNA, the CDR3 is TGTGCCAGCTCACCCAGGGGAGATGAGCAGTTCTTC. It yields the protein CASSPRGDEQFF.